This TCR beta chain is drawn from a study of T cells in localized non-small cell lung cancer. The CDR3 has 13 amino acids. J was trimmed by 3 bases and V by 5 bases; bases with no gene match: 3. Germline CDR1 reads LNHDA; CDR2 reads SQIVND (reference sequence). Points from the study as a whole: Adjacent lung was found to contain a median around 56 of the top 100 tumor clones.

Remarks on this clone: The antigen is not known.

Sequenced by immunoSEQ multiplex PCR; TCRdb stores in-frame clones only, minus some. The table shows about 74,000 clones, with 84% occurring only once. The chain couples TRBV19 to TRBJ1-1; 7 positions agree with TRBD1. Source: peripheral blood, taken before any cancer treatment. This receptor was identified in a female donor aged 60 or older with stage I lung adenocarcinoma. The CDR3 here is CASSADRDTEAFF. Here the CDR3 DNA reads TGTGCCAGTAGTGCTGACAGGGACACTGAAGCTTTCTTT. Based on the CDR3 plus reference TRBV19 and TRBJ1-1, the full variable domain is DGGITQSPKYLFRKEGQNVTLSCEQNLNHDAMYWYRQDPGQGLRLIYYSQIVNDFQKGDIAEGYSVSREKKESFPLTVTSAQKNPTAFYLCASSADRDTEAFFGQGTRLTVV.